These 6 T cell receptor beta chains were all obtained from the same sample, sequenced in a study of T-cell reconstitution after alpha-beta-depleted transplantation in children. The TCRbeta library was prepared with unique molecular identifiers. One entry per CDR3 protein results from TCRdb running MiXCR on the PCR reads. The sample holds a few hundred thousand distinct CDR3 sequences, 25% to 30% seen once. The starting material was PBMCs, obtained before TCRalphabeta/CD19-depleted stem cell transplant. The receptors were sampled from a boy under three years old with Wiskott-Aldrich syndrome, due to receive a stem cell transplant.

This chain connects TRBV20-1 to TRBJ1-1; D might be TRBD1 (6 bases). The CDR3 totals 14 residues. Between the trimmed V and J ends, which lost 5 bases and 2 bases, there was a span of 15 bases. Germline V gives CDR1 DFQATT, CDR2 SNEGSKA (reference sequence). CDR3 loop: CSAPLTGLNTEAFF. In DNA form, the CDR3 reads TGCAGTGCTCCGCTGACAGGACTCAACACTGAAGCTTTCTTT.

This clonotype has only a few counts. V gene TRBV20-1 combines with J gene TRBJ2-1; a possible D gene is TRBD2 (6 bases). Trimming left V 5 bases short and J 7 bases short, with 18 bases between. Germline CDR1 reads DFQATT; CDR2 reads SNEGSKA (reference sequence). The CDR3 extends over 14 amino acids. The CDR3, as DNA: TGCAGTGCTTTGACTAGTAGGAGCTATAATGAGCAGTTCTTC. This codes for CSALTSRSYNEQFF.

The J gene is TRBJ1-2, the V gene TRBV10-3; 9 bases map to TRBD1. The CDR3 length is 13 residues. Germline values: CDR1 ENHRY, CDR2 SYGVKD. The V gene end was trimmed by 3 bases and the J gene end by 6 bases; junction bases not matched to a gene: 2. DNA for the CDR3: TGTGCCATCAGTGAAGGGACAGGGAATGGCTACACCTTC. This encodes CAISEGTGNGYTF.

The chain employs TRBV7-9 and TRBJ2-7; 8 bases are a match to TRBD2. CDR1 and CDR2 (germline): SEHNR, FQNEAQ (reference sequence). V lost 6 bases, J lost 11 bases, and 9 bases stayed unmatched. This CDR3 comprises 12 residues. CDR3 sequence: CASSDEGTREYF. Here the CDR3 DNA reads TGTGCCAGCAGTGACGAAGGGACTAGAGAGTACTTC.

Only a few counts were recorded for this clonotype. The rearrangement links TRBV18 to TRBJ2-1, with D unclear. Trimming cost V 3 bases and J 3 bases, with 6 bases left between them. The CDR3 consists of 13 residues. Per germline, CDR1 KGHSH and CDR2 LQKENI. The DNA of the CDR3 is TGTGCCAGCTCACCGGCTCTCTACAATGAGCAGTTCTTC. Amino acids: CASSPALYNEQFF. Drawing the rest from reference TRBV18 and TRBJ2-1, the complete variable domain is NAGVMQNPRHLVRRRGQEARLRCSPMKGHSHVYWYRQLPEEGLKFMVYLQKENIIDESGMPKERFSAEFPKEGPSILRIQQVVRGDSAAYFCASSPALYNEQFFGPGTRLTVL.

This clonotype was seen a handful of times. This sequence joins TRBV10-3 and TRBJ2-2; a weak D match, TRBD2 (5 bases). Germline CDR1 reads ENHRY; CDR2 reads SYGVKD. V lost 7 bases and J 9 bases, leaving 15 bases between the germline ends. This CDR3 region has 13 residues. The CDR3 sequence: CAINGRTNRELFF. The CDR3 DNA sequence: TGTGCCATCAATGGGAGAACCAACCGGGAGCTGTTTTTT.